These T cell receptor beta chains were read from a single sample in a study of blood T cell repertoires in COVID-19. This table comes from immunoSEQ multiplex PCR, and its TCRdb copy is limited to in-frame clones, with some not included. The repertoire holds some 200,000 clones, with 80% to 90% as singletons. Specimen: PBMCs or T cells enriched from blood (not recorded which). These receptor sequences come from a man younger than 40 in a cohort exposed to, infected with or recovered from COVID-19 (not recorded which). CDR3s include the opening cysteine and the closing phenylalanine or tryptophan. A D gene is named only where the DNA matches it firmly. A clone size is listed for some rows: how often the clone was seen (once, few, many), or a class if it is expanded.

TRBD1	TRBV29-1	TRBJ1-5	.	TGCAGCGTCCAAATCGGACAGGGCGATCAGCCCCAGCATTTT	CSVQIGQGDQPQHF
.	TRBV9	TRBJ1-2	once	TGTGCCAGCAGCGTTTCAGGCAGGGTGACCTATGGCTACACCTTC	CASSVSGRVTYGYTF
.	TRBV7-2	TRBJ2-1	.	TGTGCCAGCAGCTCCCGTAGTTACAATGAGCAGTTCTTC	CASSSRSYNEQFF
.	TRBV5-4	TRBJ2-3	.	TGTGCCAGCATCCCCCTGCCGGGGGGCGCAGGCACAGATACGCAGTATTTT	CASIPLPGGAGTDTQYF
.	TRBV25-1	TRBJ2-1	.	TGTGCCAGCAGTGACGTGGGGGGTCGGAACAATGAGCAGTTCTTC	CASSDVGGRNNEQFF
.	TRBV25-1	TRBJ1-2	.	TGTGCCAGCAGTGAATATTTCCCGGCGGCATCTGGTGGCTACACCTTC	CASSEYFPAASGGYTF
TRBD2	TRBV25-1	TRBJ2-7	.	TGTGCCAGCAGTTCTAGCGGGGCGAGCTCCTACGAGCAGTACTTC	CASSSSGASSYEQYF
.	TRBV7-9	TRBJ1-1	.	TGTGCCAGCAGCTTGAGAGCGATCGAAGCTTTCTTT	CASSLRAIEAFF
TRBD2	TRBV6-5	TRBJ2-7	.	TGTGCCATCGTTGGGGCTAGCGGGACCTACGAGCAGTACTTC	CAIVGASGTYEQYF
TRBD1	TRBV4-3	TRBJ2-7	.	TGCGCCAGCAGCCCTCGGACAGGGTCGGACGAGCAGTACTTC	CASSPRTGSDEQYF
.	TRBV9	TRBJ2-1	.	TGTGCCAGCAGCGTAGGGGGCGAAGTCAATGAGCAGTTCTTC	CASSVGGEVNEQFF
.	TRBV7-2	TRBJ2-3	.	TGTGCCAGCAGCTTAGCTCCGGGAGGGGGCGCAGATACGCAGTATTTT	CASSLAPGGGADTQYF
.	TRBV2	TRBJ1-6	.	TGTGCCAGCAGGCTACAGGGATATAATTCACCCCTCCACTTT	CASRLQGYNSPLHF
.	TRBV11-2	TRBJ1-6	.	TGTGCCAGCAGCTTAAAGGCAGGGTCCTATAATTCACCCCTCCACTTT	CASSLKAGSYNSPLHF
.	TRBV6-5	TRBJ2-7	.	TGTGCCAGCAGTTACTCCGGGGGAGACCGCTCCTACGAGCAGTACTTC	CASSYSGGDRSYEQYF
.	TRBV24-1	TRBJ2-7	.	TGTGCCACCAGTGATTTTCTTGGGCACGAGCAGTACTTC	CATSDFLGHEQYF
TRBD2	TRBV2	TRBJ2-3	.	TGTGCCAGCAGTGCCGGGACTAGCGGAGATACGCAGTATTTT	CASSAGTSGDTQYF
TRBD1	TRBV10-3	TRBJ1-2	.	TGTGCCATCAGTGAGTTCCCAGGGGGCAATGGCTACACCTTC	CAISEFPGGNGYTF
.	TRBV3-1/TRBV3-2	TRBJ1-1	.	TGTGCCAGCAGCGTTGCCAGGAACACTGAAGCTTTCTTT	CASSVARNTEAFF
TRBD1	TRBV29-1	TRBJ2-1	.	TGCAGCGTTGTATACTTGTACGACGGACAGGGGGGCTTGGATGAGCAGTTCTTC	CSVVYLYDGQGGLDEQFF
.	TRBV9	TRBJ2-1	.	TGTGCCAGCAGCGCCGCGGGACCCTACAATGAGCAGTTCTTC	CASSAAGPYNEQFF
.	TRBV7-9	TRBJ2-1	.	TGTGCCAGCAGCTTTATAGCCGACAATGAGCAGTTCTTC	CASSFIADNEQFF
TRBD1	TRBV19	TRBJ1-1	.	TGTGCCAGTAGTATCGGACAGGTCACTGAAGCTTTCTTT	CASSIGQVTEAFF
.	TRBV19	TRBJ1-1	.	TGTGCCAGTAGTCGGGGAAACACTGAAGCTTTCTTT	CASSRGNTEAFF
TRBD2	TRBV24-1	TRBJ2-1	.	TGTGCCACCAGTGATTTCCTAGCGGGAGGGGGAAATGAGCAGTTCTTC	CATSDFLAGGGNEQFF
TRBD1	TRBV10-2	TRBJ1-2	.	TGCGCCAGCAGTGAGTCGATACAGGGGGCTCGTGGCTACACCTTC	CASSESIQGARGYTF
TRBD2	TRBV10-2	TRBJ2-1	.	TGCGCCAGCAGTGCGGCGGGAGGGTCCTACAATGAGCAGTTCTTC	CASSAAGGSYNEQFF
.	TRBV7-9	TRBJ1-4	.	TGTGCCAGCAGCTTAGTTGGTAACGGAAAACTGTTTTTT	CASSLVGNGKLFF
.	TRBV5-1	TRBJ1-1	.	TGCGCCAGCAGCGATCCGGGACTTCAAGCTTTCTTT	CASSDPGLQAFF
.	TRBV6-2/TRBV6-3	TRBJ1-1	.	TGTGCCAGCAGTTGGGAACAGGTCATCCACCCTGAAGCTTTCTTT	CASSWEQVIHPEAFF
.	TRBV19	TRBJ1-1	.	TGTGCCAGTACCCTTACTGGGGGGGCTCTAGGCACTGAAGCTTTCTTT	CASTLTGGALGTEAFF
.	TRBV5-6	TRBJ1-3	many	TGTGCCAGCAGCTTCAGGGTGATTGGAAACACCATATATTTT	CASSFRVIGNTIYF
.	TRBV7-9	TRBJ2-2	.	TGTGCCAGCAGCTCAAAAGGGGTGCTGGGGGAGCTGTTTTTT	CASSSKGVLGELFF
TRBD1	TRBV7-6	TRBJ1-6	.	TGTGCCAGCAGCGCGACAGGGGGCCTTGGGATTTCGTCCCTCCACTTT	CASSATGGLGISSLHF
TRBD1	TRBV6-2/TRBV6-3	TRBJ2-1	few	TGTGCCAGCAGTATGCCGGGACAGGGATACAATGAGCAGTTCTTC	CASSMPGQGYNEQFF
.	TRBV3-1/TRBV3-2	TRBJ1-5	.	TGTGCCAGCAGCCAAGATCCCAGGAAATTTAGCAATCAGCCCCAGCATTTT	CASSQDPRKFSNQPQHF
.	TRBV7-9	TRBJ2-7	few	TGTGCCAGCAGCTTGGAGCTCTACGAGCAGTACTTC	CASSLELYEQYF
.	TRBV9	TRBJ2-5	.	TGTGCCAGCAGCCTCAGCGGAACAGGGCGGGAGACCCAGTACTTC	CASSLSGTGRETQYF
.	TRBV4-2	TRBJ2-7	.	TGTGCCAGCAGCCAAGATCTCATAGGACTCATCTCCTACGAGCAGTACTTC	CASSQDLIGLISYEQYF
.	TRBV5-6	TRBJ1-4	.	TGTGCCAGCAGCCCGGCGGCGGCAACTAATGAAAAACTGTTTTTT	CASSPAAATNEKLFF
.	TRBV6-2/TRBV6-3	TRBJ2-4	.	TGTGCCAGCAGTTACTCGTCCCAGCCAGGCTCCGTATTTCAGTACTTC	CASSYSSQPGSVFQYF
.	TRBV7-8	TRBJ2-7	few	TGTGCCAGCAGCCCATGGGGGCAGGACAGAACCTACGAGCAGTACTTC	CASSPWGQDRTYEQYF
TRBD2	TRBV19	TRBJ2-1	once	TGTGCCAGTATATCGGGCGGGCTAGCGGGAGGAAAGAGGGACAATGAGCAGTTCTTC	CASISGGLAGGKRDNEQFF
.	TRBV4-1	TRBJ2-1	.	TGCGCCAGCAGCAGTAGCGATGAGCAGTTCTTC	CASSSSDEQFF
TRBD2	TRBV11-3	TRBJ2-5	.	TGTGCCAGCAGCGCCCCGGGACTAGCGGGAGTCGAGACCCAGTACTTC	CASSAPGLAGVETQYF
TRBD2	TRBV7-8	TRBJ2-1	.	TGTGCCAGCAGCCCAGATTGGGCGGGGGGGTCCTACAATGAGCAGTTCTTC	CASSPDWAGGSYNEQFF
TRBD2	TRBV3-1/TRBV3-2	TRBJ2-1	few	TGTGCCAGCAGCCAAGATCCAGCGGGAGGCTTCGGTGAGCAGTTCTTC	CASSQDPAGGFGEQFF
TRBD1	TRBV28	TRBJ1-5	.	TGTGCCAGCAGTACCCCGAGGACAGGGGACAATCAGCCCCAGCATTTT	CASSTPRTGDNQPQHF
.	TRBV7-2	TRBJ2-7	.	TGTGCCAGCAGCGACAACTTATACGAGCAGTACTTC	CASSDNLYEQYF
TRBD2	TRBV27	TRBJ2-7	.	TGTGCCAGCAGTGGGGGACTAGCTTACGAGCAGTACTTC	CASSGGLAYEQYF
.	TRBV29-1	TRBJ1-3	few	TGCAGCGTTGAAACAGGCCTCGGAGCTGGAAACACCATATATTTT	CSVETGLGAGNTIYF
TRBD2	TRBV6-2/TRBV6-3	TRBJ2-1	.	TGTGCCAGCAGTTATATGCCCAACTTGAACTTCGGGGGGTGGTCCAATGAGCAGTTCTTC	CASSYMPNLNFGGWSNEQFF